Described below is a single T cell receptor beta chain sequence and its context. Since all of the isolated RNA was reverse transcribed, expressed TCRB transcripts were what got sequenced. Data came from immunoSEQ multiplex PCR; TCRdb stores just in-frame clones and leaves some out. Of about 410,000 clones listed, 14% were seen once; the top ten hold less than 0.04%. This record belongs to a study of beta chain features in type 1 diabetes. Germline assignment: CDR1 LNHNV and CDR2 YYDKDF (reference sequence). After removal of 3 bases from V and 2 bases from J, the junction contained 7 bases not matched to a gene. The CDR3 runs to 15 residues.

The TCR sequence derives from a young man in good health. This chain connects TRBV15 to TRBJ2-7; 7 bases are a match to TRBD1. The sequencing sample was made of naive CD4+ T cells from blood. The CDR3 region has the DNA TGTGCCACCAGCAGCCTCCGGGACAGACCCTACGAGCAGTACTTC. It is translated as CATSSLRDRPYEQYF.